The clone carrying this TCR beta chain was seen more than once but under ten times. Its antigen is unidentified. An Oncomine TCR Beta short-read assay was used to sequence the DNA from cultured CD4+ T cells. A single record per CDR3 protein comes from TCRdb applying MiXCR to the PCR reads. The sample has 15,000 to 20,000 distinct CDR3 sequences; 45% to 55% are singletons. Trimming removed 5 bases at V and 3 bases at J, with 19 bases between. The length of the CDR3 is 16 residues. Germline CDR1 SGHTA, CDR2 FQGTGA. This sample was taken from a study of vaccination and CD4 T cells after COVID-19. Study summary: The study enrolled six male and four female convalescents, two of whom were Hispanic. Cultures acting as controls obtained a CEFX pool, an HIV-1 Nef pool, or no peptide.

The treatment: approximately 9-day PBMC culture with coronavirus spike peptide pools or control peptides (ViraFEST assay). Using peptide pools, antigen-specific T cells were expanded in ViraFEST before TCRs were sequenced. The authors swapped half the medium for fresh IL-2 medium on days 3 and 7. Sequenced input: CD4+ T cells from blood, cultured in vitro. The rearrangement joins TRBV7-3 to TRBJ1-1; D is perhaps TRBD1 (6 bases). The TCR originated in a human donor who had recovered from COVID-19. The DNA of the CDR3 is TGTGCCAGCAGCCTACTTGGACAGACCGGCGACACTGAAGCTTTCTTT. It translates to CASSLLGQTGDTEAFF.